Listed below are T cell receptor beta chains from one sample, sequenced in a study of cytomegalovirus exposure and HLA in healthy donors. The table came from immunoSEQ multiplex PCR; TCRdb's copy has only in-frame clones and leaves some out. Here the sample spans around 120,000 clones, 65% to 90% being singletons. Sequenced material: PBMCs. The receptors shown here come from a girl aged 2 to 9 in good health and CMV-seronegative. Both conserved end residues are trimmed from each CDR3. Fields, in order: J gene, V gene, CDR3 protein.

J: TRBJ1-1; V: TRBV28; CDR3: ASSFRQNEAF
J: TRBJ1-2; V: TRBV9; CDR3: ASSVDGGRYGYT
J: TRBJ2-7; V: TRBV1; CDR3: TSSQEGRQGNREQY
J: .; V: TRBV4-2; CDR3: ASSQGLAVPYEQY
J: TRBJ2-5; V: TRBV5-1; CDR3: ASSLGSGETQY
J: TRBJ2-1; V: TRBV11-2; CDR3: ASSTRFTSGNYNEQF
J: TRBJ1-5; V: TRBV27; CDR3: ASGQAQGSNQPQH
J: TRBJ2-5; V: TRBV5-1; CDR3: ASSLGPGRQETQY
J: TRBJ2-7; V: TRBV27; CDR3: ASSPIGLQGPPYEQY
J: TRBJ1-4; V: TRBV5-1; CDR3: ASSPGTRREKLF
J: TRBJ2-3; V: TRBV2; CDR3: ASSVVLAGYTDTQY
J: TRBJ2-3; V: TRBV2; CDR3: ASSGVSTDTQY
J: TRBJ2-5; V: TRBV15; CDR3: ATSTDPPSGRHQETQY
J: TRBJ2-5; V: TRBV6-1; CDR3: AAGRTGPQETQY
J: TRBJ2-3; V: TRBV5-4; CDR3: ASGYRAPLSGDTQY
J: TRBJ2-5; V: TRBV19; CDR3: ASSSGGQETQY
J: TRBJ2-1; V: TRBV4-3; CDR3: ASSQEMSGGTYNEQF
J: TRBJ2-5; V: TRBV10-1; CDR3: ASSEGGSKETQY
J: .; V: TRBV5-4; CDR3: ASSLATLAGGYEQY
J: .; V: TRBV10-3; CDR3: ATGQGYPYEQY
J: TRBJ2-2; V: TRBV28; CDR3: ASSFPLGASGQNFYTGELF
J: TRBJ1-5; V: TRBV2; CDR3: ASSGVQRSQPQH
J: TRBJ2-7; V: TRBV5-4; CDR3: ASSLLGTIKQY
J: TRBJ1-1; V: TRBV29-1; CDR3: SVQDTRGTEAF
J: TRBJ2-1; V: TRBV7-6; CDR3: ASSLGTSGTNNEQF
J: TRBJ2-5; V: TRBV27; CDR3: ASSLAPPGTSGIWETQY